The present entry profiles one T cell receptor beta chain with its context. The data derive from a study of blood T cell repertoires in COVID-19. The CDR3 extends over 18 amino acids. Germline V gene lookup returns CDR1 SGHVS and CDR2 FQNEAQ. Trimming at V came to 2 bases and at J to 2 bases, leaving 5 bases not matched to a gene. TCRdb keeps only in-frame clones here, not all; method: immunoSEQ multiplex PCR. The sample includes about 270,000 clones, 85% to 90% seen only once; the top ten take approximately 4%. The material sequenced was PBMCs or T cells enriched from blood (not recorded which). The receptor was derived from a woman aged 25 to 39 with acute COVID-19. This chain uses TRBV7-8 with TRBJ2-6; TRBD1 matches at 11 bases. The CDR3 DNA is TGTGCCAGCAGCTTATCGGGACAGGGGGAGGCTGGGGCCAACGTCCTGACTTTC. Translated: CASSLSGQGEAGANVLTF.